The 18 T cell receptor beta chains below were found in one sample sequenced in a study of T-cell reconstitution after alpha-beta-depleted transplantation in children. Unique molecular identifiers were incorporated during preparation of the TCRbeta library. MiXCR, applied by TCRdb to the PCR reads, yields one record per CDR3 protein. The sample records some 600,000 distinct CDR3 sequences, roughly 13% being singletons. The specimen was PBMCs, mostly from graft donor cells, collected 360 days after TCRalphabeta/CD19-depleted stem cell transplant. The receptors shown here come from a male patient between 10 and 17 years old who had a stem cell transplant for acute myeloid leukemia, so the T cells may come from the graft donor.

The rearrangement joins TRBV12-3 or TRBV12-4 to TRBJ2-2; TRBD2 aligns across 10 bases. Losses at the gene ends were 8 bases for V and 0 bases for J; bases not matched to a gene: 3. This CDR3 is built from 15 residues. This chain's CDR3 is CASGAGGPNTGELFF. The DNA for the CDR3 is TGTGCCAGCGGAGCGGGAGGGCCGAACACCGGGGAGCTGTTTTTT.

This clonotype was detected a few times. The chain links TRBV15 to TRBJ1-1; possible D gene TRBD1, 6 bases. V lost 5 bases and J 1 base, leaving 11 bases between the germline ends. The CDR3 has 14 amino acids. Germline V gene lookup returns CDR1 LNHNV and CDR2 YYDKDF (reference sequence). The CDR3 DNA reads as TGTGCCACCAGCCGGGCGGGGGCGAACACTGAAGCTTTCTTT. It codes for CATSRAGANTEAFF.

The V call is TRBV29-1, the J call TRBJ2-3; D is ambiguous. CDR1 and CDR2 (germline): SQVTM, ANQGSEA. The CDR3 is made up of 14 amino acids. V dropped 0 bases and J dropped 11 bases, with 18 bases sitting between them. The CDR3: CSVEELYPIRGQYF. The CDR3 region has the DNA TGCAGCGTTGAAGAGCTATACCCGATTCGAGGGCAGTATTTT.

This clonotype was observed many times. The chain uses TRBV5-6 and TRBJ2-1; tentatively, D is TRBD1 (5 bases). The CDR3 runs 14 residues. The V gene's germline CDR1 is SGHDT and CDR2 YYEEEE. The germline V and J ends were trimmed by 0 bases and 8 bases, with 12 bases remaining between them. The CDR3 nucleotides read TGTGCCAGCAGCTTGGGGGTCAGGGTATATGAGCAGTTCTTC. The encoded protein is CASSLGVRVYEQFF.

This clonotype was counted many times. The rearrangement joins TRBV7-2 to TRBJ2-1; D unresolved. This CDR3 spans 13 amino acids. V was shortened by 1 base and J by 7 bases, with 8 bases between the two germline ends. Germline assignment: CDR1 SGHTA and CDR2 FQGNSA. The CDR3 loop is CASSLVFRNEQFF. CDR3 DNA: TGTGCCAGCAGCTTAGTGTTCCGGAATGAGCAGTTCTTC.

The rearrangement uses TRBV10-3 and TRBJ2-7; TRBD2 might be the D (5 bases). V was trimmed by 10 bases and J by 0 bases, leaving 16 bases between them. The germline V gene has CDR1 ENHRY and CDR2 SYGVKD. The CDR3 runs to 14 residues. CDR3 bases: TGTGCCACGAGAGGGCCCTTAAGCTCCTACGAGCAGTACTTC. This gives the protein CATRGPLSSYEQYF.

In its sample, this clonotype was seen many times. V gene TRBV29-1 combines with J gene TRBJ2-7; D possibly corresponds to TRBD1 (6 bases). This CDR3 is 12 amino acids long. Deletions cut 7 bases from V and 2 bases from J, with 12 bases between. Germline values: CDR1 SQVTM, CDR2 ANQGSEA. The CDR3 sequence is CSAKDRAYEQYF. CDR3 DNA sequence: TGCAGCGCCAAGGACAGAGCCTACGAGCAGTACTTC.

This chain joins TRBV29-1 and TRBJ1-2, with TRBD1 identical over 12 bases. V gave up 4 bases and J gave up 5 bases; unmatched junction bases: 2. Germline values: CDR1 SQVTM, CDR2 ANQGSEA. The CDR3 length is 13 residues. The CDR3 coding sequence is TGCAGCGTTGTGGGACAGGGGGCTTATGGCTACACCTTC. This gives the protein CSVVGQGAYGYTF.

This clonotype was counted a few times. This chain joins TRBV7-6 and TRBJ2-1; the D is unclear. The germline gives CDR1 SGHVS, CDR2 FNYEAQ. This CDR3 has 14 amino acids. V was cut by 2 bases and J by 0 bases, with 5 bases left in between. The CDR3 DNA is TGTGCCAGCAGCTTATACCGCTCCTACAATGAGCAGTTCTTC. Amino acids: CASSLYRSYNEQFF. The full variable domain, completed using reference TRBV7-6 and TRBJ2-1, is GAGVSQSPRYKVTKRGQDVALRCDPISGHVSLYWYRQALGQGPEFLTYFNYEAQQDKSGLPNDRFSAERPEGSISTLTIQRTEQRDSAMYRCASSLYRSYNEQFFGPGTRLTVL.

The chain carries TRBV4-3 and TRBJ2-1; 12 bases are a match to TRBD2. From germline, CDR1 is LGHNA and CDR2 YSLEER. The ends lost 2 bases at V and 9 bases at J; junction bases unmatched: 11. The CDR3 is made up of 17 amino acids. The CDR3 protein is CASSQRRASGRASEQFF. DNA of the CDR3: TGCGCCAGCAGCCAACGCCGTGCTAGCGGGAGGGCCAGTGAGCAGTTCTTC.

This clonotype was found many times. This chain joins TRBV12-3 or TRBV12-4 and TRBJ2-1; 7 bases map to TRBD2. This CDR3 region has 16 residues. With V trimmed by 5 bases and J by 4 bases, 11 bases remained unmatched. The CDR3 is CASSLPPSGGYNEQFF. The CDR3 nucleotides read TGTGCCAGCAGTCTCCCTCCTAGCGGAGGGTACAATGAGCAGTTCTTC.

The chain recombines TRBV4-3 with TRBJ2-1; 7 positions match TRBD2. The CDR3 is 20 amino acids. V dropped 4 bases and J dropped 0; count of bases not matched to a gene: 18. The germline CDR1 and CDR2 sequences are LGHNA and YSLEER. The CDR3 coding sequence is TGCGCCAGCAGCCCCTCCGGCGGGGGAGTCACGATCAGCTCCTACAATGAGCAGTTCTTC. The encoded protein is CASSPSGGGVTISSYNEQFF.

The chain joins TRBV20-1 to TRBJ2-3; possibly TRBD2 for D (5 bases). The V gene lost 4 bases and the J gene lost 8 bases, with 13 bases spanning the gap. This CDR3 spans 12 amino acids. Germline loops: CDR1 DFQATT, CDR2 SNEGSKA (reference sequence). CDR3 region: CSAIEGQSTQYF. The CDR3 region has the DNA TGCAGTGCTATCGAGGGCCAAAGTACGCAGTATTTT.

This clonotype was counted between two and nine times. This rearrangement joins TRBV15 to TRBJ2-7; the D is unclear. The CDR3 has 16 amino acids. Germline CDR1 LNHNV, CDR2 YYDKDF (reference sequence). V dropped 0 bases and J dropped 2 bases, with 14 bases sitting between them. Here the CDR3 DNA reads TGTGCCACCAGCAGAGATCAGGCGGACGCGACCTACGAGCAGTACTTC. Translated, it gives CATSRDQADATYEQYF.

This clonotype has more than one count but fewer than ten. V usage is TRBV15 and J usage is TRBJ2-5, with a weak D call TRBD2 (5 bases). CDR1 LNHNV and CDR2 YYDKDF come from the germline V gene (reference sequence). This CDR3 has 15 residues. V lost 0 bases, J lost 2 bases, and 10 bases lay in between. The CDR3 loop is CATSRDREGQETQYF. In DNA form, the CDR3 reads TGTGCCACCAGCAGAGATCGCGAGGGACAAGAGACCCAGTACTTC. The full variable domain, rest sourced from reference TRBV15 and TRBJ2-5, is DAMVIQNPRYQVTQFGKPVTLSCSQTLNHNVMYWYQQKSSQAPKLLFHYYDKDFNNEADTPDNFQSRRPNTSFCFLDIRSPGLGDTAMYLCATSRDREGQETQYFGPGTRLLVL.

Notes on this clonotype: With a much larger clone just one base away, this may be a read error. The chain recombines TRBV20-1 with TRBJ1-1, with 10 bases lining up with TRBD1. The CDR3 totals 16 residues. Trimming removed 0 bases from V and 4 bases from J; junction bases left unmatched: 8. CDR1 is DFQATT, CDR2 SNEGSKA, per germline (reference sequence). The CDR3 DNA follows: TGCAGTGCTAGAGAAGGGACAGGGGCCCGGGGCACTGAAGCTTTCTTT. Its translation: CSAREGTGARGTEAFF.

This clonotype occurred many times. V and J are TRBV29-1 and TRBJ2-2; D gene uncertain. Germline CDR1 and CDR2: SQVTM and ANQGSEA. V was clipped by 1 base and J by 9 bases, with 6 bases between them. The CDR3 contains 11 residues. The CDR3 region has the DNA TGCAGCGTTGAAGGGCCCCGGGAGCTGTTTTTT. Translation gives CSVEGPRELFF.

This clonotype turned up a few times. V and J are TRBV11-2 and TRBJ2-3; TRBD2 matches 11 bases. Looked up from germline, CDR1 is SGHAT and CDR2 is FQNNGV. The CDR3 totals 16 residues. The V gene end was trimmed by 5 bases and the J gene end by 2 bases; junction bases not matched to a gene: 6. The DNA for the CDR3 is TGTGCCAGCAGCCAATGGGGACTAGCGGTCACAGATACGCAGTATTTT. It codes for CASSQWGLAVTDTQYF.